This is a list of T cell receptor beta chains from one sample in a study of cytomegalovirus exposure and HLA in healthy donors. Here immunoSEQ multiplex PCR was the method, and the copy in TCRdb shows in-frame clones only, minus some. The sample contains some 120,000 clones, around 74% of which appear only once. Sequencing was done on a sample of PBMCs. These TCRs come from a man younger than 45 in good health and CMV-seropositive. The CDR3 runs from the conserved cysteine through the conserved F or W. Fields, in order: CDR3 DNA, CDR3 protein, D gene, V gene, J gene, CDR3 length, clone size. A D gene is named only where the DNA matches it firmly. Some rows mark clone size as missing; the rest say once, few, many or name a class of expanded clone.

cdr3_nt: TGTGCCAGCAGCCTCCGAGGGGGGGCCGGGCAGCCCCAGCATTTT
cdr3_aa: CASSLRGGAGQPQHF
d_call: .
v_call: TRBV7-2
j_call: TRBJ1-5
cdr3_length: 15
clone_size: .

cdr3_nt: TGTGCCAGCAGCCCGGAGATGGGTTCTGAAGCTTTCTTT
cdr3_aa: CASSPEMGSEAFF
d_call: .
v_call: TRBV5-4
j_call: TRBJ1-1
cdr3_length: 13
clone_size: few

cdr3_nt: TGTGCCAGCAGCTTGGCGGGACAGCTAAAGCTCCGTACTAACTATGGCTACCCCTTC
cdr3_aa: CASSLAGQLKLRTNYGYPF
d_call: TRBD1
v_call: TRBV5-4
j_call: TRBJ1-2
cdr3_length: 19
clone_size: .

cdr3_nt: TGTGCCAGCAGTTTCAGGGGGCATAATTCACCCCTCCACTTT
cdr3_aa: CASSFRGHNSPLHF
d_call: TRBD1
v_call: TRBV27
j_call: TRBJ1-6
cdr3_length: 14
clone_size: few

cdr3_nt: TGTGCCAGCAGCTTAGCAGGGCGGACCAACTATGGCTACACCTTC
cdr3_aa: CASSLAGRTNYGYTF
d_call: .
v_call: TRBV11-2
j_call: TRBJ1-2
cdr3_length: 15
clone_size: once

cdr3_nt: TGTGCCAGCAGTGAATTTCTGGGACAGGCGGGCACCTTC
cdr3_aa: CASSEFLGQAGTF
d_call: TRBD1
v_call: TRBV6-5
j_call: TRBJ1-2
cdr3_length: 13
clone_size: .

cdr3_nt: TGTGTCAGCAGACGCGACAGGGGAAGTTCCGGCTACACCTTC
cdr3_aa: CVSRRDRGSSGYTF
d_call: TRBD1
v_call: TRBV5-4
j_call: TRBJ1-2
cdr3_length: 14
clone_size: .

cdr3_nt: TGTGCCAGTAGTACGGGGGGCCGGAGCACAGATACGCAGTATTTT
cdr3_aa: CASSTGGRSTDTQYF
d_call: .
v_call: TRBV19
j_call: TRBJ2-3
cdr3_length: 15
clone_size: few

cdr3_nt: TGCGCCAGCGACTCGAGGGCAGGGGGCAGGGCAGATACGCAGTATTTT
cdr3_aa: CASDSRAGGRADTQYF
d_call: TRBD1
v_call: TRBV5-1
j_call: TRBJ2-3
cdr3_length: 16
clone_size: .

cdr3_nt: TGTGCCAGCAGTCTTAAGCGTGCATACGGCGAAGAGACCCAGTACTTC
cdr3_aa: CASSLKRAYGEETQYF
d_call: .
v_call: TRBV5-8
j_call: TRBJ2-5
cdr3_length: 16
clone_size: .

cdr3_nt: TGTGCCAGCAGTGACTCGATTTGTGAACTAGCGGGGACCTTCATTTTATACGAGCAGTACTTC
cdr3_aa: CASSDSICELAGTFILYEQYF
d_call: TRBD2
v_call: TRBV6-4
j_call: TRBJ2-7
cdr3_length: 21
clone_size: .

cdr3_nt: TGTGCCAGCAGCGTGGACAGGGGAAACACCATATATTTT
cdr3_aa: CASSVDRGNTIYF
d_call: TRBD1
v_call: TRBV9
j_call: TRBJ1-3
cdr3_length: 13
clone_size: few

cdr3_nt: TGTGCCAGCAGTGAAGGCGGGGTGCGGGGGGGGGAGCAGTTCTTC
cdr3_aa: CASSEGGVRGGEQFF
d_call: TRBD2
v_call: TRBV7-7
j_call: TRBJ2-1
cdr3_length: 15
clone_size: .

cdr3_nt: TGTGCCAGCAGCTTCAGGGAAGCTTTCTTT
cdr3_aa: CASSFREAFF
d_call: .
v_call: TRBV7-9
j_call: TRBJ1-1
cdr3_length: 10
clone_size: .

cdr3_nt: TGTGCCAGCAGCTCCGGGACAGGGTTTGATTCACCCCTCCACTTT
cdr3_aa: CASSSGTGFDSPLHF
d_call: TRBD1
v_call: TRBV11-1
j_call: TRBJ1-6
cdr3_length: 15
clone_size: .

cdr3_nt: TGCGCCAGCAGCCACTTGGGGAGGGGAGACACTGAAGCTTTCTTT
cdr3_aa: CASSHLGRGDTEAFF
d_call: .
v_call: TRBV5-1
j_call: TRBJ1-1
cdr3_length: 15
clone_size: few

cdr3_nt: TGTGCCAGCAGCTTCGCAGGGGAAGTTGGGGACCCAAATGAAAAACTGTTTTTT
cdr3_aa: CASSFAGEVGDPNEKLFF
d_call: .
v_call: TRBV7-9
j_call: TRBJ1-4
cdr3_length: 18
clone_size: .

cdr3_nt: TGCGCCAGCAGTGGTCCAGGGACAGGGGAGCGCGAGCAGTACTTC
cdr3_aa: CASSGPGTGEREQYF
d_call: TRBD1
v_call: TRBV10-1
j_call: TRBJ2-7
cdr3_length: 15
clone_size: .

cdr3_nt: TGTGCCAGCAGCGCCTCCCGAGGGGGCGAAGAGACCCAGTACTTC
cdr3_aa: CASSASRGGEETQYF
d_call: TRBD1
v_call: TRBV2
j_call: TRBJ2-5
cdr3_length: 15
clone_size: .

cdr3_nt: TGCAGCGTTAGCGGGACAGGGGGTGGTGAAGCTTTCTTT
cdr3_aa: CSVSGTGGGEAFF
d_call: TRBD1
v_call: TRBV29-1
j_call: TRBJ1-1
cdr3_length: 13
clone_size: .